What follows are 12 T cell receptor beta chains derived from one specimen sequenced in a study of blood T cell repertoires in COVID-19. Sequencing used immunoSEQ multiplex PCR; TCRdb keeps in-frame clones, though not all of them. Here the sample spans around 170,000 clones, 89% being singletons. Sequencing was performed on peripheral blood. These receptors were collected from a man aged 60 to 69 with acute or convalescent COVID-19.

The chain carries TRBV19 and TRBJ1-5; the match to TRBD1 covers 7 bases. J gave up 9 bases and V 4 bases, and 15 bases lay outside the gene matches. The length of the CDR3 is 16 residues. Germline V gene data show CDR1 as LNHDA and CDR2 as SQIVND (reference sequence). DNA for the CDR3: TGTGCCAGTAGTACCCGGACAGGCTCGAGTGTTTGGCCCCAGCATTTT. This translates into CASSTRTGSSVWPQHF.

In this sample, this clone turned up once. V usage is TRBV24-1 and J usage is TRBJ1-2, with 7 bases lining up with TRBD1. Trimming removed 3 bases from V and 8 bases from J; junction bases left unmatched: 8. CDR3 size: 14 residues. Germline-derived CDR1 and CDR2 are KGHDR and SFDVKD. Here the CDR3 DNA reads TGTGCCACCAGTGATCCCTGGACAGGAGGGGGCTACACCTTC. Amino acids: CATSDPWTGGGYTF.

On this clone: Other nucleotide sequences from this sample produce the same CDR3. The V call is TRBV5-1, the J call TRBJ1-2, with a possible D match to TRBD1 (5 bases). The germline gives CDR1 SGHRS, CDR2 YFSETQ. The CDR3 length is 12 residues. The germline V and J ends were trimmed by 0 bases and 7 bases, with 7 bases remaining between them. CDR3 sequence (DNA): TGCGCCAGCAGCTTGGGTCAGGGTGGCTACACCTTC. Translating gives CASSLGQGGYTF.

The gene calls are TRBV9 and TRBJ2-5, with TRBD2 identical over 8 bases. CDR3 size: 15 residues. V was pared by 0 bases and J by 0 bases, with 1 base of the junction left unmatched. The germline gives CDR1 SGDLS, CDR2 YYNGEE. The CDR3 DNA reads as TGTGCCAGCAGCGTAGCGGGGGGGAACCAAGAGACCCAGTACTTC. It codes for CASSVAGGNQETQYF.

This clone was detected only a few times. V usage is TRBV7-9 and J usage is TRBJ1-6; D gene unclear. This CDR3 is 14 amino acids long. The germline V gene encodes CDR1 SEHNR and CDR2 FQNEAQ (reference sequence). V was pared by 4 bases and J by 7 bases, with 11 bases between. The DNA for the CDR3 is TGTGCCAGCAGCTGGGAGGTTTCGAATTCACCCCTCCACTTT. Translating gives CASSWEVSNSPLHF.

This chain uses TRBV5-1 with TRBJ1-5, with 9 nucleotides matching TRBD1. V was clipped by 4 bases and J by 2 bases; unmatched bases: 4. The V gene's germline CDR1 is SGHRS and CDR2 YFSETQ. This CDR3 has 15 amino acids. The CDR3 bases are TGCGCCAGCAGCCCGGGACAGGGAGGCAATCAGCCCCAGCATTTT. This sequence encodes CASSPGQGGNQPQHF.

This clone has a single count. V is TRBV13 and J is TRBJ2-3, with 8 bases that match TRBD2. Per germline, CDR1 PRHDT and CDR2 FYEKMQ (reference sequence). The junction had 12 bases not matched to a gene; V was cut back by 3 bases and J by 4 bases. There are 17 residues in the CDR3. The CDR3 bases are TGTGCCAGCAGCTTGGACGGGACGGGGGGGCAGTCAGATACGCAGTATTTT. Translating gives CASSLDGTGGQSDTQYF.

V is TRBV4-2 and J is TRBJ1-1, with D possibly being TRBD1 (5 bases). This CDR3 has 15 amino acids. Trimming shortened V by 4 bases and J by 0 bases, and 12 bases separated the two germline ends. CDR1 LGHNA and CDR2 YNFKEQ come from the germline V gene. The CDR3 is CASSRPGQMNTEAFF. The CDR3 nucleotides read TGTGCCAGCAGCCGCCCTGGACAAATGAACACTGAAGCTTTCTTT.

This clone has only a few counts. V and J are TRBV7-9 and TRBJ1-1, with D maybe TRBD1 (5 bases). Germline V gene data show CDR1 as SEHNR and CDR2 as FQNEAQ (reference sequence). Trimming left V 6 bases short and J 1 base short, with 9 bases between. The CDR3 has 13 residues. The CDR3 DNA reads TGTGCCAGCAGATCCGGACAGAACACTGAAGCTTTCTTT. Amino acid sequence: CASRSGQNTEAFF.

The rearrangement joins TRBV4-2 to TRBJ2-5; TRBD2 might be the D (7 bases). CDR3 size: 14 residues. V shed 6 bases and J shed 4 bases, with 15 bases lying between them. CDR1 LGHNA and CDR2 YNFKEQ come from the germline V gene. CDR3 sequence: CASSPLGGAETQYF. The CDR3 DNA follows: TGTGCCAGCAGTCCCTTAGGGGGGGCAGAGACCCAGTACTTC.

V and J are TRBV29-1 and TRBJ1-1; D ambiguous. Trimming took off 4 bases at V and 1 base at J, with 13 bases between the two ends. This CDR3 contains 14 residues. Germline V gives CDR1 SQVTM, CDR2 ANQGSEA. The CDR3 nucleotides read TGCAGCGTTGGGCGGGGTGGAGCGAACACTGAAGCTTTCTTT. Amino acids: CSVGRGGANTEAFF.

Here the CDR3 DNA reads TGCGCCAGCAGCTTAGCGGGGGGGCCGACAGATACGCAGTATTTT. Translated: CASSLAGGPTDTQYF. The V call is TRBV5-1, the J call TRBJ2-3; TRBD2 matches at 10 bases. Germline CDR1 is SGHRS and CDR2 is YFSETQ. Trimming took 2 bases from V and 3 from J; bases not matched to a gene: 3. The CDR3 contains 15 residues.